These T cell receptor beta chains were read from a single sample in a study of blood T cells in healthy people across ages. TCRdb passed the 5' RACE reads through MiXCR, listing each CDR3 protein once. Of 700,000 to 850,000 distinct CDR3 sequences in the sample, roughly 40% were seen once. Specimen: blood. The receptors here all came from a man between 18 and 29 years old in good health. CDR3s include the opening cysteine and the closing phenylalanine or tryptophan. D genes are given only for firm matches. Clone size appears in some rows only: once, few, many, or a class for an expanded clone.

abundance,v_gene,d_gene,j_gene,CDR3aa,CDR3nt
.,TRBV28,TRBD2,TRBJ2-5,CASSLLGPGLAGAIQETQYF,TGTGCCAGCAGTTTATTGGGCCCGGGACTAGCGGGGGCGATACAAGAGACCCAGTACTTC
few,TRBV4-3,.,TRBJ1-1,CASSQDLRGGTEAFF,TGCGCCAGCAGCCAAGATTTGAGGGGTGGCACTGAAGCTTTCTTT
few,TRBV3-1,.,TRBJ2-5,CASSPFSTRETQYF,TGTGCCAGCAGCCCCTTCTCCACGAGGGAGACCCAGTACTTC
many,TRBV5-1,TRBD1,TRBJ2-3,CASSYGQDRTDTQYF,TGCGCCAGCAGCTACGGACAGGACCGCACAGATACGCAGTATTTT
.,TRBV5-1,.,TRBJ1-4,CASSTDSLEKLFF,TGCGCCAGCAGCACGGACAGCCTTGAAAAACTGTTTTTT
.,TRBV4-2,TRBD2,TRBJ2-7,CASSQELAVYNEQYF,TGTGCCAGCAGCCAAGAACTAGCGGTCTACAATGAGCAGTACTTC
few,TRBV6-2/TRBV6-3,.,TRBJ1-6,CASSPNSFNSPLHF,TGTGCCAGCAGTCCCAACAGCTTTAATTCACCCCTCCACTTT
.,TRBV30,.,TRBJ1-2,CAWKYEDSKYGYTF,TGTGCCTGGAAGTACGAAGACAGCAAATATGGCTACACCTTC
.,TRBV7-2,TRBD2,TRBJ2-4,CASSFPSGVGQAKNIQYF,TGTGCCAGCAGCTTCCCTAGCGGTGTGGGCCAAGCCAAAAACATTCAGTACTTC
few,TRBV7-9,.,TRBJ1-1,CASSFSRAMNTEAFF,TGTGCCAGCAGCTTTTCTAGGGCCATGAACACTGAAGCTTTCTTT
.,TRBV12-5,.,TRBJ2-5,CASGLDRTEGKQYF,TGTGCTAGTGGTTTGGACCGGACTGAAGGAAAGCAGTACTTC
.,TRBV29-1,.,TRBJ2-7,CSVADRSSYNEQYF,TGCAGCGTTGCCGACAGGAGCTCCTACAATGAGCAGTACTTC
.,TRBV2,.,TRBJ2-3,CASSPRGAADTQYF,TGTGCCAGCAGCCCCCGAGGGGCTGCAGATACGCAGTATTTT
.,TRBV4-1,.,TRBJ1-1,CASSQDYGKAFF,TGCGCCAGCAGCCAAGATTATGGAAAAGCTTTCTTT
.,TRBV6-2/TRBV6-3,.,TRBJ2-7,CASQSPSYEQYF,TGTGCCAGCCAATCCCCCTCCTACGAGCAGTACTTC